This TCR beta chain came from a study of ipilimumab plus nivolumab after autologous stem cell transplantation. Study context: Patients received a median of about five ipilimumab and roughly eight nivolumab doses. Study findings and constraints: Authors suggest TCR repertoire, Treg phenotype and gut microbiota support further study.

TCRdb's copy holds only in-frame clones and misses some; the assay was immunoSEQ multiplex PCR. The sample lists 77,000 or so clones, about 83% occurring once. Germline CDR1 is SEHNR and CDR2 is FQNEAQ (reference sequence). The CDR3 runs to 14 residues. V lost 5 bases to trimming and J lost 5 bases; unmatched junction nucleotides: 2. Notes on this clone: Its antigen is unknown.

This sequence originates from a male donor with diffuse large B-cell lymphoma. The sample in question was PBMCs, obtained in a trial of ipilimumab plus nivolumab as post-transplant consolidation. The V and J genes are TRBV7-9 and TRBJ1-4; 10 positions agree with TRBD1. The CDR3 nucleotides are TGTGCCAGCAGCAAGGGACAGGGGAATGAAAAACTGTTTTTT. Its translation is CASSKGQGNEKLFF. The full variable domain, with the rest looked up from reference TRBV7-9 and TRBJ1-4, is DTGVSQNPRHKITKRGQNVTFRCDPISEHNRLYWYRQTLGQGPEFLTYFQNEAQLEKSRLLSDRFSAERPKGSFSTLEIQRTEQGDSAMYLCASSKGQGNEKLFFGSGTQLSVL.